The rows below give T cell receptor beta chains drawn from one sample of a study of blood T cell repertoires in COVID-19. Profiling relied on immunoSEQ multiplex PCR, and the TCRdb table lists in-frame clones only, not all of them. The sample records about 140,000 clones, around 87% being singletons. Material: peripheral blood. These receptors came from a human donor in a cohort sampled during active COVID-19. CDR3s include the opening cysteine and the closing phenylalanine or tryptophan. Fields, in order: D gene, J gene, V gene, clone size, CDR3 DNA, CDR3 protein. A D gene is named only where the DNA matches it firmly. A row's size may be missing; if present it is once, few, many or a size class.

d_gene: TRBD1; j_gene: TRBJ1-5; v_gene: TRBV30; abundance: -; CDR3nt: TGTGCCTGGAGTTGGACAACAGGGGTGTATAGCAATCAGCCCCAGCATTTT; CDR3aa: CAWSWTTGVYSNQPQHF
d_gene: -; j_gene: TRBJ2-1; v_gene: TRBV29-1; abundance: -; CDR3nt: TGCAGCGTTGGTGACAGGAGCTCCTACAATGAGCAGTTCTTC; CDR3aa: CSVGDRSSYNEQFF
d_gene: TRBD1; j_gene: TRBJ1-6; v_gene: TRBV30; abundance: -; CDR3nt: TGTGCCTGGAGTCCGGACAGGGTCACTAATTCACCCCTCCACTTT; CDR3aa: CAWSPDRVTNSPLHF
d_gene: -; j_gene: TRBJ2-2; v_gene: TRBV18; abundance: -; CDR3nt: TGTGCCAGCTCACCCAGGGACACCGCGAACACCGGGGAGCTGTTTTTT; CDR3aa: CASSPRDTANTGELFF
d_gene: -; j_gene: TRBJ2-6; v_gene: TRBV2; abundance: -; CDR3nt: TGTGCCAGCAGTGAAGGACGGGACTCTGGGGCCAACGTCCTGACTTTC; CDR3aa: CASSEGRDSGANVLTF
d_gene: TRBD2; j_gene: TRBJ2-1; v_gene: TRBV7-2; abundance: -; CDR3nt: TGTGCCAGCAGCTTAGTTGCGGGAGACTCCAATGAGCAGTTCTTC; CDR3aa: CASSLVAGDSNEQFF
d_gene: TRBD1; j_gene: TRBJ1-2; v_gene: TRBV30; abundance: -; CDR3nt: TGTGCCTGGTTGTGGACAGGGGTGAACTATGGCTACACCTTC; CDR3aa: CAWLWTGVNYGYTF
d_gene: TRBD2; j_gene: TRBJ2-1; v_gene: TRBV7-2; abundance: -; CDR3nt: TGTGCCAGCAGCCGTGGACTAGCGACGCACTCCTACAATGAGCAGTTCTTC; CDR3aa: CASSRGLATHSYNEQFF
d_gene: -; j_gene: TRBJ2-7; v_gene: TRBV2; abundance: -; CDR3nt: TGTGCCAGCAAGAGCGAGACCTACGAGCAGTACTTC; CDR3aa: CASKSETYEQYF
d_gene: -; j_gene: TRBJ1-2; v_gene: TRBV4-2; abundance: -; CDR3nt: TGTGCCAGCAGCCAAGATGATTTAGGGGGGGCTAACTATGGCTACACCTTC; CDR3aa: CASSQDDLGGANYGYTF
d_gene: TRBD1; j_gene: TRBJ1-2; v_gene: TRBV28; abundance: -; CDR3nt: TGTGCCAGCAATATCAGGGGGAAGGTGGATGGCTACACCTTC; CDR3aa: CASNIRGKVDGYTF
d_gene: TRBD2; j_gene: TRBJ2-3; v_gene: TRBV6-4; abundance: -; CDR3nt: TGTGCCAGCAGTGAGGGGGCGGGGGGGCCTGATACGCAGTATTTT; CDR3aa: CASSEGAGGPDTQYF
d_gene: -; j_gene: TRBJ2-7; v_gene: TRBV2; abundance: few; CDR3nt: TGTGCCAGCAGTGTAGCCAGGGGGGACTACGAGCAGTACTTC; CDR3aa: CASSVARGDYEQYF
d_gene: TRBD1; j_gene: TRBJ1-1; v_gene: TRBV5-1; abundance: -; CDR3nt: TGCGCCAGCAGCTCGGGACAGGGTTCGAACACTGAAGCTTTCTTT; CDR3aa: CASSSGQGSNTEAFF
d_gene: -; j_gene: TRBJ1-3; v_gene: TRBV9; abundance: -; CDR3nt: TGTGCCAGCAGCCCAGGACAGTCCTCCAGCTCTGGAAACACCATATATTTT; CDR3aa: CASSPGQSSSSGNTIYF
d_gene: TRBD1; j_gene: TRBJ1-4; v_gene: TRBV2; abundance: -; CDR3nt: TGTGCCAGCAGTGGGGGACAGGGGACACAGAATGAAAAACTGTTTTTT; CDR3aa: CASSGGQGTQNEKLFF
d_gene: -; j_gene: TRBJ2-7; v_gene: TRBV13; abundance: -; CDR3nt: TGTGCCAGCAGCAGCCCCCGAGGGGGCTCCTACGAGCAGTACTTC; CDR3aa: CASSSPRGGSYEQYF
d_gene: TRBD1; j_gene: TRBJ2-1; v_gene: TRBV3-1/TRBV3-2; abundance: -; CDR3nt: TGTGCCAGCAGCCAATATTCCGGGACAGTCTACAATGAGCAGTTCTTC; CDR3aa: CASSQYSGTVYNEQFF
d_gene: -; j_gene: TRBJ2-7; v_gene: TRBV10-2; abundance: -; CDR3nt: TGCGCCAGCAGTGAGTCGCTAAGTACCTACGAGCAGTACTTC; CDR3aa: CASSESLSTYEQYF
d_gene: TRBD1; j_gene: TRBJ2-3; v_gene: TRBV6-5; abundance: once; CDR3nt: TGTGCCAGCAGTTCAGGACAGGACCGCACAGATACGCAGTATTTT; CDR3aa: CASSSGQDRTDTQYF
d_gene: TRBD1; j_gene: TRBJ2-7; v_gene: TRBV30; abundance: -; CDR3nt: TGTGCCTGGAGTCTCGGACAGGGGAGCTCCTACGAGCAGTACTTC; CDR3aa: CAWSLGQGSSYEQYF
d_gene: TRBD1; j_gene: TRBJ1-5; v_gene: TRBV7-8; abundance: -; CDR3nt: TGTGCCAGCAGCCCTAACAGGGGGCCCCAGCATTTT; CDR3aa: CASSPNRGPQHF
d_gene: TRBD1; j_gene: TRBJ2-3; v_gene: TRBV11-2; abundance: -; CDR3nt: TGTGCCAGCAGTTACGTACCAGGGGGCGCAGCAGATACGCAGTATTTT; CDR3aa: CASSYVPGGAADTQYF
d_gene: -; j_gene: TRBJ1-3; v_gene: TRBV6-5; abundance: once; CDR3nt: TGTGCCAGCAGATACCTCGGGCAGGGAGGGAACACCATATATTTT; CDR3aa: CASRYLGQGGNTIYF
d_gene: -; j_gene: TRBJ2-3; v_gene: TRBV27; abundance: -; CDR3nt: TGTGCCAGCGACGGGGGTTTAGGCACAGATACGCAGTATTTT; CDR3aa: CASDGGLGTDTQYF
d_gene: -; j_gene: TRBJ2-7; v_gene: TRBV19; abundance: -; CDR3nt: TGTGCCAGTAGTATAGGAGACACCGATTACTACGAGCAGTACTTC; CDR3aa: CASSIGDTDYYEQYF
d_gene: -; j_gene: TRBJ1-2; v_gene: TRBV7-9; abundance: -; CDR3nt: TGTGCCAGCAGCTCCCCCGGAGGGGCGAAGGACGGCTACACCTTC; CDR3aa: CASSSPGGAKDGYTF